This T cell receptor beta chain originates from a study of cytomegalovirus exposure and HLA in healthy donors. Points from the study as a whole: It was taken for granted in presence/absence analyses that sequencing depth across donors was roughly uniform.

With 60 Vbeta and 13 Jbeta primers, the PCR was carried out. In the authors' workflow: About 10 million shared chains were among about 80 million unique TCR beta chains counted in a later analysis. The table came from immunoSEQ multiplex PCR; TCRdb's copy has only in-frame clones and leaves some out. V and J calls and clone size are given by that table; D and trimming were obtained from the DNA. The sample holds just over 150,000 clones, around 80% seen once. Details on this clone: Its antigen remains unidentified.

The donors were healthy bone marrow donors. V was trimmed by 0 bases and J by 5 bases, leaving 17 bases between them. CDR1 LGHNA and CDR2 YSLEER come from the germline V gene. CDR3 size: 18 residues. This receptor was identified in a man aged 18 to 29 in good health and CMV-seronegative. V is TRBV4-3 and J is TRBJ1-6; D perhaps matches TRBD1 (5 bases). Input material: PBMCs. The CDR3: CASSQDGAAGANNSPLHF. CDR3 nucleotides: TGCGCCAGCAGCCAAGATGGGGCGGCAGGCGCAAATAATTCACCCCTCCACTTT.